The 8 T cell receptor beta chains reported below all come from one sample, sequenced in a study of blood T cell repertoires in COVID-19. The data were produced by immunoSEQ multiplex PCR, yet TCRdb's version contains in-frame clones alone and is incomplete. Of under 150,000 clones listed, over 75% are singletons. Sequenced material: PBMCs or T cells enriched from blood (not recorded which). All receptors come from a man aged 45-65 years in a cohort exposed to, infected with or recovered from COVID-19 (not recorded which).

V gene TRBV27 combines with J gene TRBJ1-1, with a possible D match to TRBD1 (6 bases). Germline CDR1 reads MNHEY; CDR2 reads SMNVEV (reference sequence). V was trimmed by 6 bases and J by 3 bases, leaving 14 bases between them. CDR3 length: 14 amino acids. The CDR3 spells CASSSGTPYTEAFF. In DNA, the CDR3 is TGTGCCAGCAGCTCCGGGACACCATACACTGAAGCTTTCTTT.

The chain is built from TRBV28 and TRBJ2-1, with D possibly being TRBD2 (5 bases). Germline assignment: CDR1 MDHEN and CDR2 SYDVKM. Trimming left V 4 bases short and J 8 bases short, with 9 bases between. The CDR3 consists of 12 residues. CDR3 loop: CASSSYGDEQFF. CDR3 sequence (DNA): TGTGCCAGCAGTTCCTACGGGGATGAGCAGTTCTTC.

This rearrangement joins TRBV18 to TRBJ1-5; tentative D call: TRBD1 (6 bases). CDR3 length: 15 residues. Germline CDR1 reads KGHSH; CDR2 reads LQKENI. V gave up 2 bases and J gave up 7 bases, with 15 bases separating them. CDR3 loop: CASSPEAGERQPQHF. CDR3 coding DNA: TGTGCCAGCTCACCAGAGGCAGGGGAGAGGCAGCCCCAGCATTTT.

This chain uses TRBV24-1 with TRBJ2-5, with 10 bases matching TRBD2. The CDR3 loop spans 15 amino acids. From germline, CDR1 is KGHDR and CDR2 SFDVKD. With V trimmed by 4 bases and J by 1 base, 2 bases remained unmatched. CDR3 protein: CATSERLAGQETQYF. CDR3 nucleotide sequence: TGTGCCACCAGTGAACGACTAGCGGGCCAAGAGACCCAGTACTTC.

The chain carries TRBV11-2 and TRBJ2-4; D not resolved. The germline CDR1 and CDR2 sequences are SGHAT and FQNNGV. The CDR3 totals 15 residues. The V gene lost 4 bases and the J gene lost 5 bases, with 15 bases spanning the gap. For the CDR3, the DNA is TGTGCCAGCAGCTCGTCTACGGTCCTACAAAACATTCAGTACTTC. Translation: CASSSSTVLQNIQYF.

The chain carries TRBV5-1 and TRBJ1-4, with TRBD1 matching 7 bases. CDR3 length: 13 residues. The V segment lost 4 bases and the J segment 5 bases; nucleotides outside the gene matches: 2. Germline CDR1 is SGHRS and CDR2 is YFSETQ. The CDR3 region is CASSLGQNEKLFF. CDR3 sequence (DNA): TGCGCCAGCAGCCTGGGACAGAATGAAAAACTGTTTTTT.

This clone was detected a few times. V usage is TRBV18 and J usage is TRBJ2-7; 14 bases match TRBD2. V lost 6 bases, J lost 9 bases, and 7 bases stayed unmatched. The CDR3 contains 14 residues. In germline, CDR1 is KGHSH, CDR2 LQKENI. CDR3 in amino acids: CASSGTSGRDMQYF. The CDR3 nucleotides are TGTGCCAGCTCTGGGACTAGCGGGAGAGATATGCAGTACTTC.

The rearrangement joins TRBV4-3 to TRBJ1-6; D is uncertain. Germline V CDR1 and CDR2: LGHNA, YSLEER. The CDR3 spans 13 residues. The ends were cut back, 0 bases at V and 9 bases at J, with 6 bases in the middle. In DNA, the CDR3 is TGCGCCAGCAGCCAAGATCGCGGTTCACCCCTCCACTTT. The encoded protein is CASSQDRGSPLHF.